This section outlines one T cell receptor beta chain sequence together with its context. This entry is derived from a study of blood T cell repertoires in COVID-19. About the study: Italy, Spain and the United States were the sources of the convalescent and acute COVID-19 samples.

Libraries were prepared by immunoSEQ multiplex PCR; TCRdb keeps only in-frame clonotypes and omits some of them. Of about 400,000 clones listed, around 92% are singletons. V was trimmed by 6 bases and J by 1 base, leaving 15 bases between them. The CDR3 contains 16 residues. The germline V gene has CDR1 KGHSH and CDR2 LQKENI. The rearrangement links TRBV18 to TRBJ2-2; possible D gene TRBD2, 5 bases. The origin of this receptor is a man in his forties or fifties with acute or convalescent COVID-19. Sample: peripheral blood. The CDR3 DNA is TGTGCCAGCTCGTCGATGGGAGCGGTGAACACCGGGGAGCTGTTTTTT. Translating gives CASSSMGAVNTGELFF.